This TCR beta chain originates from a study of PD-1 blockade in classical Hodgkin lymphoma. Study findings and constraints: CD4+ TCR diversity rose significantly by C4D1, and CD8+ TCR diversity did not. Baseline TCR diversity was reportedly lower in newly diagnosed patients than healthy donors.

Clones were read by immunoSEQ multiplex PCR, and TCRdb kept only the in-frame ones, dropping some. In the table there are 25,000 to 30,000 clones, around four fifths of which are singletons. Every single patient, without exception, relapsed after autologous stem cell transplantation, and brentuximab vedotin exposure varied. For this clone: The antigen remains undetermined.

This CDR3 spans 15 amino acids. The V gene lost 0 bases and the J gene lost 3 bases, with 10 bases spanning the gap. Germline loops: CDR1 SGHNT, CDR2 YYREEE (reference sequence). V and J are TRBV5-4 and TRBJ2-4; either TRBD1 or TRBD2 may fit D (5 bases each). The sample in question was peripheral blood mononuclear cells (PBMCs), obtained before the second cycle of nivolumab. The clonotype originates from a human donor with classical Hodgkin lymphoma. Written as DNA, the CDR3 is TGTGCCAGCAGCTTGGGAGGGGTCGGCAAAAACATTCAGTACTTC. This gives the protein CASSLGGVGKNIQYF.